A single sample is the source of the 4 T cell receptor beta chains below, sequenced in a study of CD8+CD57+ T cells in acquired aplastic anemia. Profiles of TCR beta VDJ and CDR3 were generated from a genomic DNA template. TCRdb processed the reads anew with MiXCR; each CDR3 protein has one entry. Here the sample spans under 150,000 distinct CDR3 sequences, 40% to 45% being singletons. Material for sequencing was sorted CD4+, CD8+, or CD8+CD57+ T cells (not recorded which) from PBMCs. Source of these receptors: a human donor in good health, serving as a control.

In this sample, this clonotype turned up many times. The rearrangement links TRBV20-1 to TRBJ1-5; D unclear. Germline values: CDR1 DFQATT, CDR2 SNEGSKA (reference sequence). V was trimmed by 2 bases and J by 4 bases, leaving 12 bases between them. This CDR3 has 14 residues. The CDR3 here is CSARPSIGNQPQHF. The CDR3 nucleotides read TGCAGTGCTAGACCTTCTATAGGGAATCAGCCCCAGCATTTT.

This clonotype was found many times. Relative to the germline gene, one junction end is altered; a read error may explain this. The chain is built from TRBV7-2 and TRBJ2-1; the match to TRBD2 covers 11 bases. CDR1 is SGHTA, CDR2 FQGNSA, per germline. The CDR3 covers 15 residues. The CDR3 DNA follows: TGTGCCAGCAGATTAGGGACTAGCGGATACAATGAGCAGTTCTTC. It yields the protein CASRLGTSGYNEQFF.

There are many counts of this clonotype. The J gene is TRBJ2-3, the V gene TRBV30; 10 nucleotides match TRBD1. CDR3 length: 13 amino acids. Trimming at V came to 4 bases and at J to 6 bases, leaving 4 bases not matched to a gene. Germline V gives CDR1 GTSNPN, CDR2 SVGIG (reference sequence). CDR3 in DNA: TGTGCCTGGACGACAGGGGGCGGCGATACGCAGTATTTT. Translation gives CAWTTGGGDTQYF.

The chain uses TRBV4-2 and TRBJ2-3, with 8 bases matching TRBD2. The CDR3 loop spans 19 amino acids. Germline-derived CDR1 and CDR2 are LGHNA and YNFKEQ. V trimming: 3 bases; J trimming: 3 bases; junction bases outside the gene matches: 17. For the CDR3, the DNA is TGTGCCAGCAGCCAGGACACCCGAACGGGCGGGGGGAGTACAGATACGCAGTATTTT. Its protein is CASSQDTRTGGGSTDTQYF.